This TCR beta chain is from a study of blood T cell repertoires in COVID-19. About the study: COVID-19 samples collected from the United States, Italy and Spain covered acute and convalescent phases. Sources were T cells, B-cell-depleted T cells, or PBMCs; the material itself was cDNA or gDNA.

The ends were cut back, 0 bases at V and 3 bases at J, with 9 bases in the middle. From germline, CDR1 is SSHAT and CDR2 FNYEAQ (reference sequence). This CDR3 has 15 amino acids. In the original workflow: Amplification with reference gene primers provided the estimates of nucleated cell counts. Sequencing used immunoSEQ multiplex PCR; TCRdb keeps in-frame clones, though not all of them. V, J and clone size derive from that table, while D and trimming were established from the DNA sequence. This table holds about 190,000 clones, about 88% found once. The rearrangement uses TRBV7-7 and TRBJ2-1, with a possible D match to TRBD2 (6 bases). The sample was peripheral blood. The TCR was taken from a woman in her thirties or forties who had recovered from COVID-19. DNA of the CDR3: TGTGCCAGCAGCTTAGCTAGCGGAAACTACAATGAGCAGTTCTTC. This translates into CASSLASGNYNEQFF.